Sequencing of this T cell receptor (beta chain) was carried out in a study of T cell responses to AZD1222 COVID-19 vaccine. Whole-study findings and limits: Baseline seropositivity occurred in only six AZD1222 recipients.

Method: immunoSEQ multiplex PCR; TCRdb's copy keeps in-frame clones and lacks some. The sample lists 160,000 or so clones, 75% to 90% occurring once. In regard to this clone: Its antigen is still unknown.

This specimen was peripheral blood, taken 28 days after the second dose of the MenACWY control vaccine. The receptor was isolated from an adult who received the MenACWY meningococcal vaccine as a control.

CDR3 DNA: TGCGCCAGCAGCCGCCAGCTCGGGGAGTCTGGGGCCAACGTCCTGACTTTC. Translation: CASSRQLGESGANVLTF. This sequence joins TRBV4-3 and TRBJ2-6; a possible D gene is TRBD2 (5 bases). Germline assignment: CDR1 LGHNA and CDR2 YSLEER. The CDR3 loop spans 17 amino acids. V lost 4 bases, J lost 1 base, and 14 bases lay in between.